The present T cell receptor beta chain was sequenced within a study of vaccination effects on CD4 cells after COVID-19. This CDR3 is 13 amino acids long. Germline CDR1 is GTSNPN and CDR2 is SVGIG (reference sequence). V was clipped by 7 bases and J by 4 bases, with 16 bases between them. Notes on this clone: Its specificity is not known.

Antigen-specific CD4+ T cells were expanded with viral peptide pools in the ViraFEST assay before sequencing. After roughly 9 days in culture, the CD4+ T cells were isolated. The healthy vaccine recipients, who had no prior SARS-CoV-2 infection, showed negative nucleocapsid antibodies. Study-wide results and caveats: The study had few convalescent patients and no early post-infection timepoints. Infection- and vaccine-induced clones contracted markedly late after vaccination.

Data came from immunoSEQ multiplex PCR; TCRdb stores just in-frame clones and leaves some out. The sample consists of 52,000 or so clones, roughly 70% of them appearing once. This receptor was obtained from a human donor who received a COVID-19 vaccine. The sample in question was CD4+ T cells from PBMCs cultured with SARS-CoV-2 spike peptides, obtained before COVID-19 vaccination. This chain connects TRBV30 to TRBJ1-2, with a weak D call TRBD1 (5 bases). DNA for the CDR3: TGTGCCTTATATGACAGATCGAGCTATGGCTACACCTTC. It translates to CALYDRSSYGYTF.